This T cell receptor beta chain originates from a study of blood T cell repertoires in COVID-19 (dated by TCRdb to the early 2020s). With regard to the full study: The collaborator samples originated in the United States, Italy and Spain and spanned the acute and convalescent phases of COVID-19. The prospective study material was composed of cDNA or gDNA derived from T cells, B-cell-depleted T cells, or PBMCs. Subjects who had been exposed to COVID-19, were actively infected with it, or had recovered from it provided the deeply sampled blood TCRbeta repertoires that made up the dataset. The repertoires were released in a freely available public database intended as a resource for research on the immune response to SARS-CoV-2. Samples came from the ongoing ImmuneRACE study (first 160 participants) plus 1,254 subjects from 6 global collaborators. Nearly every sample came with metadata listing a de-identified subject ID, COVID-19 status, age in years and sex. HLA class I and class II types, where available, came from metadata supplied by the sample provider rather than from assay-based typing.

Sequences SEHNR (CDR1) and FQNEAQ (CDR2) are obtained from the germline V gene (reference sequence). Inclusive of the bounding cysteine and phenylalanine, the CDR3 is 14 residues long. Solely the CDR3 DNA is kept, with 42 bases framed from the first base. The trim is 5 bases for V and 4 bases for J, with a gap of 12 bases between the germline ends. Collaborating institutions collected whole blood in K2EDTA tubes following their own protocols. Collaborator samples were shipped for TCRbeta analysis as frozen whole blood, isolated PBMCs, or DNA extracted from either sample type. Points the paper makes about the study in general: The quantity of clinical and demographic metadata differed by source and by participant and was supplied without curation.

Turning to this clone: It has no known antigen specificity. Base quality data are lacking; no much larger clone is found one base away.

TCRbeta CDR3 regions were amplified from genomic DNA by means of the immunoSEQ Assay, a bias-controlled multiplex PCR. The original pipeline was this. The number of nucleated cells in each sample was estimated from the amplification of reference gene primers within the assay. To quantify the absolute abundance of each unique TCRbeta CDR3 rearrangement, sequence reads were collapsed and filtered. For each sample, productive Simpson clonality was calculated as the square root of Simpson's diversity index across productive rearrangements. Imported from immuneACCESS, the table was reduced by TCRdb to in-frame sequences with V and J called. These copies leave out some clones; in studies compared against another copy, an unresolved V gene accounts for under half, and the cause of the remainder is not known. That table furnishes V, J and clone size, whereas the DNA furnished D and trimming. Present in this sample are under 250,000 clones, approximately 87% of which were seen just once. Of the sample, just over 2.5% is held by the ten largest clones.

The source material was peripheral blood. The chain joins TRBV7-9 to TRBJ1-3, with no reliable assignment of the D segment. The receptor's source is a woman between 65 and 79 years old with active or convalescent COVID-19. The CDR3 is CASSVTAGGNTIYF. Read as DNA, the sequence is TGTGCCAGCAGCGTTACGGCGGGAGGAAACACCATATATTTT.